One and the same sample provided the 30 T cell receptor beta chains below, sequenced in a study of response to subunit inactivated influenza vaccine. Each CDR3 protein gets one entry after TCRdb re-called the RT-PCR reads with MiXCR. This table holds roughly 790,000 distinct CDR3 sequences, 21% found once. This material consisted of PBMCs from blood, taken less than 6 days after vaccination. All receptors derive from a man in his forties or fifties who received an inactivated influenza vaccine.

This clonotype was counted between two and nine times. The chain combines TRBV24-1 with TRBJ2-1; no definite D call. The germline V gene has CDR1 KGHDR and CDR2 SFDVKD. This CDR3 has 13 amino acids. Deletions cut 0 bases from V and 7 bases from J, with 6 bases between. CDR3 coding DNA: TGTGCCACCAGTGATTTGCTATCGAATGAGCAGTTCTTC. Translated, it gives CATSDLLSNEQFF.

The rearrangement uses TRBV11-2 and TRBJ2-1; 11 positions match TRBD2. Trimming cost V 3 bases and J 5 bases; bases outside gene matches: 12. This CDR3 has 18 residues. Germline V gene lookup returns CDR1 SGHAT and CDR2 FQNNGV. The CDR3 DNA reads as TGTGCCAGCAGCTTTACCCCGATTAGCGGGGGGGCCCACAATGAGCAGTTCTTC. Translated: CASSFTPISGGAHNEQFF.

The table lists this clonotype with a few counts. The chain carries TRBV9 and TRBJ1-1; maybe TRBD1 (5 bases). The ends were cut back, 3 bases at V and 3 bases at J, with 15 bases in the middle. Germline assignment: CDR1 SGDLS and CDR2 YYNGEE. The CDR3 has 15 residues. The CDR3 loop reads CASSGARGGDTEAFF. DNA for the CDR3: TGTGCCAGCAGCGGAGCCCGGGGCGGGGACACTGAAGCTTTCTTT.

The gene calls are TRBV24-1 and TRBJ2-1; D is unresolved. In germline, CDR1 is KGHDR, CDR2 SFDVKD. V lost 7 bases to trimming and J lost 7 bases, with 10 bases between them. There are 12 residues in the CDR3. The CDR3 DNA reads as TGTGCCACCAGGTCGTGGGGTAATGAGCAGTTCTTC. It specifies CATRSWGNEQFF.

This clonotype was detected a few times. The CDR3 protein is CAISGNTENTEAFF. The CDR3 bases are TGTGCCATCAGTGGGAACACAGAGAACACTGAAGCTTTCTTT. The chain recombines TRBV10-3 with TRBJ1-1, with unresolved D. V was pared by 4 bases and J by 1 base, with 10 bases between. The CDR3 extends over 14 amino acids. Germline lookup yields CDR1 ENHRY and CDR2 SYGVKD.

The V and J genes are TRBV5-6 and TRBJ2-2, with a possible D match to TRBD1 (5 bases). The CDR3 sequence is 15 residues long. In germline, CDR1 is SGHDT, CDR2 YYEEEE. V lost 1 base to trimming and J lost 3 bases, with 10 bases between them. CDR3 loop: CASSLPGPYTGELFF. The CDR3 DNA sequence: TGTGCCAGCAGCTTGCCAGGGCCTTACACCGGGGAGCTGTTTTTT. The full variable domain, its missing parts supplied by reference TRBV5-6 and TRBJ2-2, is DAGVTQSPTHLIKTRGQQVTLRCSPKSGHDTVSWYQQALGQGPQFIFQYYEEEERQRGNFPDRFSGHQFPNYSSELNVNALLLGDSALYLCASSLPGPYTGELFFGEGSRLTVL.

This clonotype was recorded many times. The gene calls are TRBV15 and TRBJ2-1; D possibly corresponds to TRBD1 (6 bases). In germline, CDR1 is LNHNV, CDR2 YYDKDF (reference sequence). Trimming cost V 0 bases and J 15 bases, with 12 bases left between them. The CDR3 length is 12 residues. The CDR3 DNA reads as TGTGCCACCAGCAGAGACTCCGGGACACCGTTCTTC. It specifies CATSRDSGTPFF.

The genes are TRBV5-1 and TRBJ2-7; 9 bases are a match to TRBD1. Germline values: CDR1 SGHRS, CDR2 YFSETQ. With 3 bases clipped from V and 3 bases from J, the junction kept 10 bases outside the gene matches. This CDR3 has 16 amino acids. CDR3 sequence: CASSYQPGTGNYEQYF. The CDR3 bases are TGCGCCAGCAGCTATCAACCCGGGACAGGGAACTACGAGCAGTACTTC.

The rearrangement joins TRBV3-1 to TRBJ2-4; 8 bases line up with TRBD1. V shed 1 base and J 4 bases; nucleotides not matched to a gene: 9. This CDR3 has 17 amino acids. Per the germline V gene, CDR1 is LGHDT and CDR2 is YNNKEL (reference sequence). CDR3 DNA: TGTGCCAGCAGCCAAGGCAGGGGGCTCCCGCCAAAAAACATTCAGTACTTC. Protein: CASSQGRGLPPKNIQYF.

The V gene is TRBV20-1, the J gene TRBJ1-5; no firm D call. The ends were cut back, 3 bases at V and 3 bases at J, with 15 bases in the middle. The V gene's germline CDR1 is DFQATT and CDR2 SNEGSKA (reference sequence). The CDR3 runs to 15 residues. The CDR3 DNA sequence: TGCAGTGCTAGCGGCGGACGGAGAAACAATCAGCCCCAGCATTTT. This encodes CSASGGRRNNQPQHF.

This clonotype was observed a few times. The V call is TRBV5-1, the J call TRBJ2-2; 14 bases agree with TRBD2. This CDR3 contains 15 residues. Looked up from germline, CDR1 is SGHRS and CDR2 is YFSETQ. The V gene end was trimmed by 3 bases and the J gene end by 10 bases; junction bases not matched to a gene: 5. CDR3 region: CASSSPGLAGEELFF. CDR3 in DNA: TGCGCCAGCAGCTCGCCGGGACTAGCGGGAGAGGAGCTGTTTTTT.

With regard to this clonotype: The junction departs from germline at one end; a sequencing error may be responsible. The chain is built from TRBV7-7 and TRBJ2-3, with 13 bases aligning to TRBD2. The germline CDR1 and CDR2 sequences are SSHAT and FNYEAQ (reference sequence). The CDR3 loop spans 16 amino acids. In nucleotides, the CDR3 is TGTGCTAGCAGCCCGGGACTAGCGGGGAACACAGATACGCAGTATTTT. Encoded protein: CASSPGLAGNTDTQYF.

This clonotype was picked up a small number of times. The rearrangement uses TRBV29-1 and TRBJ2-2; possible D gene TRBD1, 6 bases. The CDR3 totals 13 residues. Trimming pared 8 bases from V and 3 bases from J, leaving 13 bases between. Germline V gene data show CDR1 as SQVTM and CDR2 as ANQGSEA. DNA of the CDR3: TGCAGCCTATTAAGGACAGACACCGGGGAGCTGTTTTTT. Translating gives CSLLRTDTGELFF.

In its sample, this clonotype was seen many times. V gene TRBV7-9 combines with J gene TRBJ2-1; D uncertain. V was cut by 1 base and J by 3 bases, with 7 bases left in between. From germline, CDR1 is SEHNR and CDR2 FQNEAQ (reference sequence). The CDR3 contains 14 residues. In DNA, the CDR3 is TGTGCCAGCAGCTTAGATTCGGGCTACAATGAGCAGTTCTTC. This gives the protein CASSLDSGYNEQFF. Based on the CDR3 plus reference TRBV7-9 and TRBJ2-1, the full variable domain is DTGVSQNPRHKITKRGQNVTFRCDPISEHNRLYWYRQTLGQGPEFLTYFQNEAQLEKSRLLSDRFSAERPKGSFSTLEIQRTEQGDSAMYLCASSLDSGYNEQFFGPGTRLTVL.

V usage is TRBV6-5 and J usage is TRBJ2-2, with D maybe TRBD2 (7 bases). V lost 0 bases and J 4 bases, leaving 15 bases between the germline ends. CDR3 size: 17 residues. Germline assignment: CDR1 MNHEY and CDR2 SVGAGI. The CDR3 here is CASSYSGGARGTGELFF. The CDR3 DNA reads TGTGCCAGCAGTTACTCGGGGGGGGCCAGGGGCACCGGGGAGCTGTTTTTT.

This clonotype was observed a handful of times. The CDR3 DNA is TGTGCCAGCAGTTTATCGGTAGGGGGAGAAAAACTGTTTTTT. Translating gives CASSLSVGGEKLFF. The chain links TRBV12-3 or TRBV12-4 to TRBJ1-4; maybe TRBD1 (6 bases). CDR3 size: 14 residues. Deletions cut 2 bases from V and 8 bases from J, with 12 bases between.

CDR3 region: CASRRGLAGEKQFF. The CDR3 DNA is TGTGCCAGCAGACGGGGACTAGCGGGAGAGAAGCAGTTCTTC. The chain has TRBV12-3 or TRBV12-4 and TRBJ2-1, with 14 bases aligning to TRBD2. The trim removed 6 bases at V and 11 bases at J, leaving 6 bases unmatched. This CDR3 has 14 amino acids.

This chain uses TRBV7-9 with TRBJ2-3; the D is unclear. Trimming removed 4 bases at V and 2 bases at J, with 10 bases between. Germline V CDR1 and CDR2: SEHNR, FQNEAQ (reference sequence). The CDR3 totals 14 residues. The CDR3: CASSSFAHTDTQYF. In DNA form, the CDR3 reads TGTGCCAGCAGCTCCTTCGCGCACACAGATACGCAGTATTTT.

The CDR3 reads CASSVGQGIAQETQYF. CDR3 sequence (DNA): TGTGCCAGCAGCGTAGGCCAGGGCATCGCCCAAGAGACCCAGTACTTC. The V call is TRBV9, the J call TRBJ2-5; D perhaps matches TRBD1 (5 bases). The CDR3 sequence is 16 residues long. The V and J ends lost 0 bases and 1 base respectively, with 13 bases between them. CDR1 and CDR2 from the germline V gene are SGDLS and YYNGEE.

The chain employs TRBV7-3 and TRBJ1-2, with D tentatively TRBD1 (5 bases). Per germline, CDR1 SGHTA and CDR2 FQGTGA. This CDR3 spans 14 amino acids. Trimming left V 5 bases short and J 5 bases short, with 15 bases between. The CDR3: CASSPDAQGYGYTF. The CDR3 DNA is TGTGCCAGCAGCCCGGATGCTCAGGGTTATGGCTACACCTTC.

This chain joins TRBV11-2 and TRBJ1-6, with D maybe TRBD1 (6 bases). Trimming took 0 bases from V and 8 from J, leaving 8 bases between them. The CDR3 spans 14 residues. The germline V gene has CDR1 SGHAT and CDR2 FQNNGV. The CDR3 DNA reads as TGTGCCAGCAGCTTAGACAGGGGAGATTCACCCCTCCACTTT. Protein product: CASSLDRGDSPLHF.

As DNA, the CDR3 is TGCGCCAGCAGCCCCAGGGGTGAAGGGAGGCAGTATTTT. This translates into CASSPRGEGRQYF. The chain carries TRBV5-1 and TRBJ2-3, with D maybe TRBD1 (6 bases). This CDR3 is built from 13 residues. Deletions cut 4 bases from V and 11 bases from J, with 17 bases between. In germline, CDR1 is SGHRS, CDR2 YFSETQ.

This clonotype turned up a few times. The V gene is TRBV20-1, the J gene TRBJ2-7, with D unclear. Looked up from germline, CDR1 is DFQATT and CDR2 is SNEGSKA (reference sequence). The CDR3 is 14 residues long. V was shortened by 0 bases and J by 6 bases, with 15 bases between the two germline ends. The CDR3 is CSARDGRVGSEQYF. As DNA, the CDR3 is TGCAGTGCTAGAGATGGCCGAGTGGGCTCCGAGCAGTACTTC.

The rearrangement uses TRBV5-4 and TRBJ2-1; 10 nucleotides agree with TRBD2. Germline V lookup: CDR1 SGHNT, CDR2 YYREEE (reference sequence). The CDR3 consists of 14 residues. The V segment lost 6 bases and the J segment 7 bases; nucleotides outside the gene matches: 7. DNA of the CDR3: TGTGCCAGCACAAGCGGGGGGGCAACAAATGAGCAGTTCTTC. Translating it yields CASTSGGATNEQFF.

This clonotype was seen more than once but under ten times. The rearrangement uses TRBV24-1 and TRBJ2-3; D not resolved. V dropped 5 bases and J dropped 5 bases, with 7 bases sitting between them. The CDR3 extends over 12 amino acids. Germline lookup yields CDR1 KGHDR and CDR2 SFDVKD. DNA for the CDR3: TGTGCCACCAGTGCAGCGAGAGATACGCAGTATTTT. Protein sequence: CATSAARDTQYF.

This clonotype has more than one count but fewer than ten. The chain is built from TRBV12-3 or TRBV12-4 and TRBJ2-1; a possible D gene is TRBD1 (6 bases). The CDR3 sequence is 21 residues long. The ends were cut back, 1 base at V and 5 bases at J, with 30 bases in the middle. CDR3 protein: CASSLVHVALRPGTKDNEQFF. CDR3 nucleotides: TGTGCCAGCAGTTTAGTCCATGTAGCCCTCAGGCCCGGGACAAAGGACAATGAGCAGTTCTTC.

The rearrangement uses TRBV21-1 and TRBJ2-7; the tabulated D call, TRBD2, remains unverified against the DNA. TRBV21-1 is listed as a pseudogene. The CDR3 is made up of 16 amino acids. CDR3 nucleotides: TGTGCCAGCAGCAAAGGCTTAGAGGACTCGGCTTACGAGCAGTACTTC. Its translation: CASSKGLEDSAYEQYF.

This chain connects TRBV7-3 to TRBJ2-3, with a weak D call TRBD2 (6 bases). V lost 0 bases to trimming and J lost 0 bases, with 7 bases between them. The CDR3 totals 15 residues. CDR1 and CDR2 (germline): SGHTA, FQGTGA. CDR3 loop: CASSLTRDSTDTQYF. The CDR3 DNA reads as TGTGCCAGCAGCTTAACGCGGGACAGCACAGATACGCAGTATTTT.

This clonotype was counted ten times or more. The J gene is TRBJ1-1, the V gene TRBV12-3 or TRBV12-4; D remains ambiguous. This CDR3 contains 15 residues. V was pared by 5 bases and J by 2 bases, with 15 bases between. The CDR3, as DNA: TGTGCCAGCAGTCCCCACGGGTCCCCCAACACTGAAGCTTTCTTT. Translation: CASSPHGSPNTEAFF.

The chain links TRBV7-2 to TRBJ2-1; 9 bases map to TRBD2. CDR1 is SGHTA, CDR2 FQGNSA, per germline. This CDR3 has 15 amino acids. With V trimmed by 5 bases and J by 3 bases, 5 bases remained unmatched. The CDR3 bases are TGTGCCAGCAGCAGGAGCGGGGGGTTCTACAATGAGCAGTTCTTC. This codes for CASSRSGGFYNEQFF. Full variable domain (rest looked up from reference TRBV7-2 and TRBJ2-1): GAGVSQSPSNKVTEKGKDVELRCDPISGHTALYWYRQSLGQGLEFLIYFQGNSAPDKSGLPSDRFSAERTGGSVSTLTIQRTQQEDSAVYLCASSRSGGFYNEQFFGPGTRLTVL.